This is a list of T cell receptor beta chains from one sample in a study of spatial heterogeneity in lung cancer. TCRdb ran MiXCR on the 5' RACE reads and lists one entry per CDR3 protein. The sample has 3,100 or so distinct CDR3 sequences; roughly 7% are singletons. Sequencing was performed on normal lung tissue next to the tumor, taken at surgery. Source of these receptors: a male donor with early-stage non-small cell lung cancer. Both conserved end residues are part of each CDR3. Fields, in order: J gene, clone size, D gene, V gene, CDR3 length, CDR3 DNA, CDR3 protein. The D gene is left open where the match is weak. Expanded clones are given a class, and other clones once, few, many or no size at all.

>TRBJ2-1|medium-sized|.|TRBV7-3|15
TGTGCCAGCAGCCAAATACCGGGACCTAGTAATGAGCAGTTCTTC
CASSQIPGPSNEQFF
>TRBJ1-1|.|TRBD1|TRBV2|16
TGTGCCAGCAGTGAAGCGCTGGGACAGGGGGCTGTTGAAGCTTTCTTT
CASSEALGQGAVEAFF
>TRBJ2-1|large|.|TRBV27|12
TGTGCCAGCAGCCTAGGAGAGAATGAGCAGTTCTTC
CASSLGENEQFF
>TRBJ2-5|many|.|TRBV11-2|15
TGTGCCAGCAGCTTAGATTGGGGTTTGCGGGAGACCCAGTACTTC
CASSLDWGLRETQYF
>TRBJ2-1|many|TRBD2|TRBV2|13
TGTGCCAGCAGGAGCGGGAAGAACAATGAGCAGTTCTTC
CASRSGKNNEQFF
>TRBJ2-5|.|.|TRBV5-1|14
TGCGCCAGCAGCTTGGCCCAGCCCCAAGAGACCCAGTACTTC
CASSLAQPQETQYF
>TRBJ2-7|medium-sized|.|TRBV10-3|14
TGTGCCATCAGTGAGTCCGGCAGTACTTACGAGCAGTACTTC
CAISESGSTYEQYF
>TRBJ2-1|medium-sized|.|TRBV6-6|11
TGTGCCAGCAGTTCCGGGAATGAGCAGTTCTTC
CASSSGNEQFF
>TRBJ2-2|many|.|TRBV27|13
TGTGCCAGCATGCTCGGGGTCACCGGGGAGCTGTTTTTT
CASMLGVTGELFF
>TRBJ2-1|many|TRBD2|TRBV12-3/TRBV12-4|15
TGTGCCAGCAGTTTAGCGTCTAGCGGAAACAATGAGCAGTTCTTC
CASSLASSGNNEQFF
>TRBJ1-1|medium-sized|.|TRBV18|15
TGTGCCAGCTCACCAGCTCAGGCCTTAGCGGGTGAAGCTTTCTTT
CASSPAQALAGEAFF
>TRBJ1-2|medium-sized|.|TRBV28|12
TGTGCCAGCAGTTTGGGGGGGCGCGGCTACACCTTC
CASSLGGRGYTF
>TRBJ2-1|few|TRBD2|TRBV20-1|16
TGCAGTGCTAGGGACCTTCGCGGGAGCGTCCCCTTTGAGCAGTTCTTC
CSARDLRGSVPFEQFF
>TRBJ2-7|large|.|TRBV6-6|15
TGTGCCAGCATTCGGACGGGACGCAGCTCCTACGAGCAGTACTTC
CASIRTGRSSYEQYF
>TRBJ2-7|medium-sized|TRBD1|TRBV28|15
TGTGCCAGCAATATTCTTAAGGGACAGACCTACGAGCAGTACTTC
CASNILKGQTYEQYF
>TRBJ2-1|medium-sized|.|TRBV10-3|17
TGTGCCATCAGTGAGTCCCCGGCTAGTCTGGGGAGAAATGAGCAGTTCTTC
CAISESPASLGRNEQFF
>TRBJ1-4|medium-sized|.|TRBV28|14
TGTGCCAGCAGTTTGGTGGGATTGCGTGAAAAACTGTTTTTT
CASSLVGLREKLFF
>TRBJ2-7|many|TRBD2|TRBV20-1|15
TGCAGTGCTGGACTAGCGGGGGGTCCTTCCTACGAGCAGTACTTC
CSAGLAGGPSYEQYF
>TRBJ2-5|once|.|TRBV12-1|13
TGTGCCAGCAGCGCTAACATAGGAGAGACCCAGTACTTC
CASSANIGETQYF
>TRBJ2-5|few|TRBD1|TRBV29-1|14
TGCAGCGTTGCGCGGACAGGGGGCCGACAGACCCAGTACTTC
CSVARTGGRQTQYF
>TRBJ2-1|many|TRBD2|TRBV27|14
TGTGCCAGCAGTACTAGCGGGTCATTCCATGAGCAGTTCTTC
CASSTSGSFHEQFF
>TRBJ1-2|few|.|TRBV20-1|11
TGCAGTGCTAGTGCCTCCCGTGGCTACACCTTC
CSASASRGYTF
>TRBJ1-4|medium-sized|TRBD1|TRBV25-1|15
TGTGCCAGCACCCCCCGGGACAGCGAAGATGAAAAACTGTTTTTT
CASTPRDSEDEKLFF
>TRBJ2-5|medium-sized|TRBD1|TRBV7-2|15
TGTGCCAGCAGCTCGTACAGGGGATTCCAAGAGACCCAGTACTTC
CASSSYRGFQETQYF
>TRBJ2-4|.|.|TRBV7-2|14
TGTGCCAGCAGCTTGGGTCCACCGGGAAACATTCAGTACTTC
CASSLGPPGNIQYF
>TRBJ2-7|many|.|TRBV7-4|14
TGTGCCAGCACCAAGCCGGGACCTTCGGACGAGCAGTACTTC
CASTKPGPSDEQYF
>TRBJ1-1|few|.|TRBV7-2|15
TGTGCCAGCAGCTTAGGGCGTGTGGGGGGAACTGAAGCTTTCTTT
CASSLGRVGGTEAFF
>TRBJ1-2|medium-sized|TRBD1|TRBV19|16
TGTGCCAGTAGTACCCTCCCGGGACAGGACAGGCATGGCTACACCTTC
CASSTLPGQDRHGYTF
>TRBJ2-3|many|.|TRBV15|17
TGTGCCACCAGCAGAGTAGGCCGGGAGAAGGGCACAGATACGCAGTATTTT
CATSRVGREKGTDTQYF
>TRBJ2-2|medium-sized|TRBD2|TRBV2|13
TGTGCCAGCAGTGCCGGGGGGACCGGGGAGCTGTTTTTT
CASSAGGTGELFF
>TRBJ2-3|large|.|TRBV27|15
TGTGCCAGCAGTTTCGACAGTAAGGAGACAGATACGCAGTATTTT
CASSFDSKETDTQYF
>TRBJ2-7|many|.|TRBV28|15
TGTGCCAGCAGTTTACCGGACAGATTTACCTACGAGCAGTACTTC
CASSLPDRFTYEQYF
>TRBJ1-5|medium-sized|TRBD1|TRBV24-1|13
TGTGCCACCAGCGGGACAGGTGGACAGCCCCAGCATTTT
CATSGTGGQPQHF
>TRBJ1-5|many|.|TRBV28|14
TGTGCCAGCAGTTCAAAGAAGCGCAATCAGCCCCAGCATTTT
CASSSKKRNQPQHF
>TRBJ2-6|many|.|TRBV3-1|17
TGTGCCAGCAGCCAAGGTTCACTTAGCTCTGGGGCCAACGTCCTGACTTTC
CASSQGSLSSGANVLTF
>TRBJ2-7|medium-sized|TRBD1|TRBV6-2/TRBV6-3|15
TGTGCCAGCAGTTTCAGGGACAGGGGGCTCTACGAGCAGTACTTC
CASSFRDRGLYEQYF
>TRBJ1-4|many|.|TRBV7-2|14
TGTGCCAGCAGCTTAGACGGGGGGAGTGAAAAACTGTTTTTT
CASSLDGGSEKLFF
>TRBJ1-1|medium-sized|TRBD1|TRBV5-6|15
TGTGCCAGCAGCTTGCGGGGACAGGGGATCACTGAAGCTTTCTTT
CASSLRGQGITEAFF
>TRBJ2-7|once|.|TRBV5-1|14
TGCGCCAGCAGCCTACAGGGTCCGAACAACGAGCAGTACTTC
CASSLQGPNNEQYF
>TRBJ2-1|medium-sized|TRBD2|TRBV12-3/TRBV12-4|14
TGTGCCAGCAGTCCGGGACTAGCGGGGGAAGGGCAGTTCTTC
CASSPGLAGEGQFF
>TRBJ2-1|medium-sized|.|TRBV10-3|17
TGTGCCATCAGTCCCGAGGATAGCCTTGGCTCCTACAATGAGCAGTTCTTC
CAISPEDSLGSYNEQFF
>TRBJ1-5|medium-sized|.|TRBV7-9|15
TGTGCCAGCAGCGACAACGGGGACAGCAATCAGCCCCAGCATTTT
CASSDNGDSNQPQHF
>TRBJ2-7|medium-sized|.|TRBV3-1|13
TGTGCCAGCAGCCATACAGCCTCCTACGAGCAGTACTTC
CASSHTASYEQYF
>TRBJ2-7|.|.|TRBV6-2/TRBV6-3|14
TGTGCCAGCAGAAACTGGGGGCCAGGGTACGAGCAGTACTTC
CASRNWGPGYEQYF
>TRBJ2-5|.|TRBD1|TRBV7-2|14
TGTGCCAGCAGCTTGGGACAGGACCAAGAGACCCAGTACTTC
CASSLGQDQETQYF
>TRBJ2-3|medium-sized|.|TRBV10-3|14
TGTGCCATCAGTGAGTCGGGGAGCACAGATACGCAGTATTTT
CAISESGSTDTQYF